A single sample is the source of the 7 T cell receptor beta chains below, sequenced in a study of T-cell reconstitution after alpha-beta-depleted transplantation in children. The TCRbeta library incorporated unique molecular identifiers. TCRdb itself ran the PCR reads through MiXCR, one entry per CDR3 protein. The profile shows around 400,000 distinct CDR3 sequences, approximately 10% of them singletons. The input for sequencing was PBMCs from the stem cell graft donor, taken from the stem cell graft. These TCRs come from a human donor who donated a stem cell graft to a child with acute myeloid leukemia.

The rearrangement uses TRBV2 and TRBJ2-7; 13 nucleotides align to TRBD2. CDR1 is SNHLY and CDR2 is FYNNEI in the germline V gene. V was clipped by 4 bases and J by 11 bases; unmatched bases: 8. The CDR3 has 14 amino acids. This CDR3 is CASSAGLAGPFKYF. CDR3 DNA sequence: TGTGCCAGCAGTGCGGGACTAGCGGGACCTTTCAAGTACTTC.

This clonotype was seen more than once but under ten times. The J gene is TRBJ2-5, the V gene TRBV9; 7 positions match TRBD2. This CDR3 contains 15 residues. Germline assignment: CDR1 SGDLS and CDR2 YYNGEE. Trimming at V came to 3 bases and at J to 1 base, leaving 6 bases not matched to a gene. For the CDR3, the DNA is TGTGCCAGCAGCGCCGGGCGGGGGTTCCAAGAGACCCAGTACTTC. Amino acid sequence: CASSAGRGFQETQYF.

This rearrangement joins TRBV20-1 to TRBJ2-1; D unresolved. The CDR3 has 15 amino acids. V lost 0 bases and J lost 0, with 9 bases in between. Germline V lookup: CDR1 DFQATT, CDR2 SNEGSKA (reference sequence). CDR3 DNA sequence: TGCAGTGCTAGAGATCTGGGCGCCTCCTACAATGAGCAGTTCTTC. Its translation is CSARDLGASYNEQFF.

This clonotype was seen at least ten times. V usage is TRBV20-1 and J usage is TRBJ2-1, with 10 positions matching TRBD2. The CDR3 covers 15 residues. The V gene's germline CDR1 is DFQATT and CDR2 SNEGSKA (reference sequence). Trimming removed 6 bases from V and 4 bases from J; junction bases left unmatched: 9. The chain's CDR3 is CSALTSGERYNEQFF. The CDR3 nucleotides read TGCAGTGCCCTTACTAGCGGGGAGAGATACAATGAGCAGTTCTTC.

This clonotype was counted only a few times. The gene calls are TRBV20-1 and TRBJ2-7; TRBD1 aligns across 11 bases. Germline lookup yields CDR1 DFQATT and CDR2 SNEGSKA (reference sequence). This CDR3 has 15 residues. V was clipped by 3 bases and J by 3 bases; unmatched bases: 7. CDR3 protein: CSARTPDRGLYEQYF. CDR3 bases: TGCAGTGCTAGGACCCCGGACAGGGGGCTCTACGAGCAGTACTTC.

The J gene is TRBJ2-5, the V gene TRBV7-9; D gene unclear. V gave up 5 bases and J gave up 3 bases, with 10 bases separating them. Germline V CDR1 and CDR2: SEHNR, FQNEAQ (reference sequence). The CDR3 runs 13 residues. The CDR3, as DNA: TGTGCCAGCAGCACCTGGAATGAAGAGACCCAGTACTTC. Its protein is CASSTWNEETQYF.

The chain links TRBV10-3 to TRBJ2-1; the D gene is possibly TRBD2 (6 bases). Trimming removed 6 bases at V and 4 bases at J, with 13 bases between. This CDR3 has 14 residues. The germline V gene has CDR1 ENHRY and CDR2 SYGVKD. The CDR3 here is CAIRGGAEYNEQFF. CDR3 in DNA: TGTGCCATCAGGGGGGGAGCGGAGTACAATGAGCAGTTCTTC.